The rows below give T cell receptor beta chains drawn from one sample of a study of blood T cell repertoires in COVID-19. The table came from immunoSEQ multiplex PCR; TCRdb's copy has only in-frame clones and leaves some out. The data contain approximately 300,000 clones, around nine tenths of them singletons. The specimen sequenced was PBMCs or T cells enriched from blood (not recorded which). The receptors were sampled from a woman aged 30 to 39 who had been exposed to COVID-19. Both conserved end residues are part of each CDR3. D genes are given only for firm matches. Some rows have no size entry. The others give once, few or many, or a class for an expanded clone.

clone_size: -
d_call: TRBD1
j_call: TRBJ2-1
v_call: TRBV10-3
cdr3_nt: TGTGCCATCAGTGATGGACAGGGGGCAAATGAGCAGTTCTTC
cdr3_aa: CAISDGQGANEQFF

clone_size: -
d_call: -
j_call: TRBJ1-2
v_call: TRBV6-5
cdr3_nt: TGTGCCAGCAGTTACGGGGAGAATAGGGGCTACACCTTC
cdr3_aa: CASSYGENRGYTF

clone_size: -
d_call: -
j_call: TRBJ1-6
v_call: TRBV29-1
cdr3_nt: TGCAGCGTTCGGAGTGCGTCGACAGGAGCCCTCCACTTT
cdr3_aa: CSVRSASTGALHF

clone_size: -
d_call: -
j_call: TRBJ2-2
v_call: TRBV6-5
cdr3_nt: TGTGCCAGCAGGGACGGGGCCGGGGAGCTGTTTTTT
cdr3_aa: CASRDGAGELFF

clone_size: -
d_call: -
j_call: TRBJ2-1
v_call: TRBV7-3
cdr3_nt: TGTGCCAGCAGCTTCGGCATTTCCCGGGGGAACAATGAGCAGTTCTTC
cdr3_aa: CASSFGISRGNNEQFF

clone_size: -
d_call: -
j_call: TRBJ1-3
v_call: TRBV6-2/TRBV6-3
cdr3_nt: TGTGCCAGCAGTTACCTCGGAAACACCATATATTTT
cdr3_aa: CASSYLGNTIYF

clone_size: few
d_call: -
j_call: TRBJ1-2
v_call: TRBV13
cdr3_nt: TGTGCCAGCAGCTTCGAATTCGGGAATGGCTACACCTTC
cdr3_aa: CASSFEFGNGYTF

clone_size: -
d_call: -
j_call: TRBJ1-2
v_call: TRBV24-1
cdr3_nt: TGTGCCACCAGTGAAGGAACAGGCTATGGCTACACCTTC
cdr3_aa: CATSEGTGYGYTF

clone_size: few
d_call: -
j_call: TRBJ2-1
v_call: TRBV5-4
cdr3_nt: TGTGCCAGCAGCCCCGCAGGGTTTATCTTGTTCTTC
cdr3_aa: CASSPAGFILFF

clone_size: -
d_call: TRBD2
j_call: TRBJ2-5
v_call: TRBV3-1/TRBV3-2
cdr3_nt: TGTGCCAGCACCCCCTCTGGACTAGCTGGGGAGACCCAGTACTTC
cdr3_aa: CASTPSGLAGETQYF

clone_size: -
d_call: -
j_call: TRBJ1-1
v_call: TRBV24-1
cdr3_nt: TGTGCCACCAGTGATCCGAGGACACTTGAAGCTTTCTTT
cdr3_aa: CATSDPRTLEAFF

clone_size: -
d_call: -
j_call: TRBJ1-2
v_call: TRBV19
cdr3_nt: TGTGCCAGTAGACACCAGGGAGCGGGCGGCTACACCTTC
cdr3_aa: CASRHQGAGGYTF

clone_size: -
d_call: -
j_call: TRBJ1-2
v_call: TRBV9
cdr3_nt: TGTGCCAGCAGCCCCCGGAGCCCGTATGGCTACACCTTC
cdr3_aa: CASSPRSPYGYTF

clone_size: -
d_call: -
j_call: TRBJ1-2
v_call: TRBV10-3
cdr3_nt: TGTGCCATCAGTGAGTTTGACAAGGGGACAACCTTC
cdr3_aa: CAISEFDKGTTF

clone_size: -
d_call: -
j_call: TRBJ2-3
v_call: TRBV7-9
cdr3_nt: TGTGCCAGCAGCGGAACCCCGGGACTGGCGGTGGGCACAGATACGCAGTATTTT
cdr3_aa: CASSGTPGLAVGTDTQYF

clone_size: once
d_call: TRBD2
j_call: TRBJ2-3
v_call: TRBV29-1
cdr3_nt: TGCAGCGTTGACTCCCGTTCGCGGCGGGGGTTACCAGATACGCAGTATTTT
cdr3_aa: CSVDSRSRRGLPDTQYF

clone_size: -
d_call: -
j_call: TRBJ1-3
v_call: TRBV5-6
cdr3_nt: TGTGCCAGCAGCTTGCCGAGGACGGACTATCACTCTGGAAACACCATATATTTT
cdr3_aa: CASSLPRTDYHSGNTIYF

clone_size: -
d_call: -
j_call: TRBJ1-2
v_call: TRBV2
cdr3_nt: TGTGCCAGCAGCAATAAGGGGGTGAAGATATCTGGCTACACCTTC
cdr3_aa: CASSNKGVKISGYTF

clone_size: -
d_call: -
j_call: TRBJ1-1
v_call: TRBV3-1/TRBV3-2
cdr3_nt: TGTGCCAGCAGCCTTGGACAGAACACTGAAGCTTTCTTT
cdr3_aa: CASSLGQNTEAFF

clone_size: -
d_call: -
j_call: TRBJ2-5
v_call: TRBV11-1
cdr3_nt: TGTGCCAGCAGCTTAGCGGTTGAGTACCCCACTCAAGAGACCCAGTACTTC
cdr3_aa: CASSLAVEYPTQETQYF

clone_size: -
d_call: -
j_call: TRBJ2-2
v_call: TRBV6-6
cdr3_nt: TGTGCCAGCAGTTACTCTGCAGGAGGTAACGGGGAGCTGTTTTTT
cdr3_aa: CASSYSAGGNGELFF

clone_size: -
d_call: TRBD1
j_call: TRBJ1-5
v_call: TRBV18
cdr3_nt: TGTGCCAGCAAATCCGGGACAGGGGGGAATCAGCCCCAGCATTTT
cdr3_aa: CASKSGTGGNQPQHF

clone_size: -
d_call: -
j_call: TRBJ1-6
v_call: TRBV4-2
cdr3_nt: TGTGCCAGCAGCCAGGAGCGGGCAGGGACTAATTCACCCCTCCACTTT
cdr3_aa: CASSQERAGTNSPLHF

clone_size: -
d_call: -
j_call: TRBJ1-5
v_call: TRBV6-5
cdr3_nt: TGTGCCAGCCTTCTAGGACTCAATCAGCCCCAGCATTTT
cdr3_aa: CASLLGLNQPQHF

clone_size: -
d_call: -
j_call: TRBJ1-6
v_call: TRBV6-2/TRBV6-3
cdr3_nt: TGTGCCAGCAGTAACCTTCGGGGGAGTCGTCTAGGAACACCCCTCCACTTT
cdr3_aa: CASSNLRGSRLGTPLHF

clone_size: -
d_call: -
j_call: TRBJ2-3
v_call: TRBV7-9
cdr3_nt: TGTGCCAGCACCACAGCGGGGTGGGCGGGGGCACTCACAGATACGCAGTATTTT
cdr3_aa: CASTTAGWAGALTDTQYF

clone_size: -
d_call: TRBD1
j_call: TRBJ1-6
v_call: TRBV5-1
cdr3_nt: TGCGCCAGCAGCCCGGGACAGGGGGATTCACCCCTCCACTTT
cdr3_aa: CASSPGQGDSPLHF

clone_size: -
d_call: TRBD2
j_call: TRBJ2-2
v_call: TRBV29-1
cdr3_nt: TGCAGCGTTGTGGCGGGGGGACGTACCGGGGAGCTGTTTTTT
cdr3_aa: CSVVAGGRTGELFF

clone_size: -
d_call: TRBD1
j_call: TRBJ1-6
v_call: TRBV4-2
cdr3_nt: TGTGCCAGCAGCCAAGACCGGGACAGGGTAAATTCACCCCTCCACTTT
cdr3_aa: CASSQDRDRVNSPLHF

clone_size: -
d_call: -
j_call: TRBJ1-2
v_call: TRBV7-2
cdr3_nt: TGTGCCAGCAGCCGGGATTTCGACTATGGCTACACCTTC
cdr3_aa: CASSRDFDYGYTF

clone_size: -
d_call: -
j_call: TRBJ2-5
v_call: TRBV10-3
cdr3_nt: TGTGCCATCAGTGTCATGGCTAGCCGGGAGACCCAGTACTTC
cdr3_aa: CAISVMASRETQYF

clone_size: -
d_call: -
j_call: TRBJ1-3
v_call: TRBV27
cdr3_nt: TGTGCCAGCAGCCGAAGCGGGAACTCTGGAAACACCATATATTTT
cdr3_aa: CASSRSGNSGNTIYF

clone_size: -
d_call: -
j_call: TRBJ1-6
v_call: TRBV3-1/TRBV3-2
cdr3_nt: TGTGCCAGCAGCCAAGACGGCGGGCGGGGGGGTGGTTCACCCCTCCACTTT
cdr3_aa: CASSQDGGRGGGSPLHF

clone_size: -
d_call: TRBD2
j_call: TRBJ2-1
v_call: TRBV29-1
cdr3_nt: TGCAGCGTTGAATATACCGGGACTAGCGGGCCGAGGGGGTTCTTC
cdr3_aa: CSVEYTGTSGPRGFF

clone_size: -
d_call: -
j_call: TRBJ1-2
v_call: TRBV4-3
cdr3_nt: TGCGCCAGCAGCCAAGATCTAGTGAGGGATTACTATGGCTACACCTTC
cdr3_aa: CASSQDLVRDYYGYTF

clone_size: -
d_call: -
j_call: TRBJ2-7
v_call: TRBV3-1/TRBV3-2
cdr3_nt: TGTGCCAGCAGCCCAAGCGAATCCTACGAGCAGTACTTC
cdr3_aa: CASSPSESYEQYF

clone_size: -
d_call: TRBD1
j_call: TRBJ2-7
v_call: TRBV18
cdr3_nt: TGTGCCAGCTCACCCCCGCGGCCAGGGGGCCCGACTACCTACGAGCAGTACTTC
cdr3_aa: CASSPPRPGGPTTYEQYF

clone_size: -
d_call: TRBD1
j_call: TRBJ1-4
v_call: TRBV4-3
cdr3_nt: TGCGCCAGCAGCCGTGGACAGGGCCTTAATGAAAAACTGTTTTTT
cdr3_aa: CASSRGQGLNEKLFF

clone_size: once
d_call: -
j_call: TRBJ2-2
v_call: TRBV2
cdr3_nt: TGTGCCAGCTGGCAGGGAATAACCGGGGAGCTGTTTTTT
cdr3_aa: CASWQGITGELFF

clone_size: -
d_call: -
j_call: TRBJ1-1
v_call: TRBV5-6
cdr3_nt: TGTGCCAGCAGCTTGGGCAGGGTGAACACTGAAGCTTTCTTT
cdr3_aa: CASSLGRVNTEAFF

clone_size: -
d_call: -
j_call: TRBJ1-6
v_call: TRBV25-1
cdr3_nt: TGTGCCAGCAGTGAATGGGGCGACGGTTCACCCCTCCACTTT
cdr3_aa: CASSEWGDGSPLHF

clone_size: -
d_call: TRBD2
j_call: TRBJ2-1
v_call: TRBV5-1
cdr3_nt: TGCGCCAGCAGCCCACTAGCGGGGGGGCAAAATGAGCAGTTCTTC
cdr3_aa: CASSPLAGGQNEQFF

clone_size: -
d_call: TRBD2
j_call: TRBJ2-3
v_call: TRBV25-1
cdr3_nt: TGTGCCAGCAGTGGACGACTAGCGGGGGTGGCAGATACGCAGTATTTT
cdr3_aa: CASSGRLAGVADTQYF

clone_size: -
d_call: -
j_call: TRBJ1-2
v_call: TRBV4-2
cdr3_nt: TGTGCCAGCAGCCCACCCGGGACAACCACCACTCGGACGGGCTACACCTTC
cdr3_aa: CASSPPGTTTTRTGYTF

clone_size: -
d_call: -
j_call: TRBJ2-1
v_call: TRBV4-1
cdr3_nt: TGCGCCAGCAGCCAAGCTGATGGCAGGGTGTCCTACAATGAGCAGTTCTTC
cdr3_aa: CASSQADGRVSYNEQFF

clone_size: -
d_call: -
j_call: TRBJ2-2
v_call: TRBV4-1
cdr3_nt: TGCGCCAGCAGCCAGATGCGCGCGGGTGGCGGGGAGCTGTTTTTT
cdr3_aa: CASSQMRAGGGELFF

clone_size: -
d_call: -
j_call: TRBJ1-1
v_call: TRBV2
cdr3_nt: TGTGCCAGCAGTACCCGGGGAGGGGTCACTGAAGCTTTCTTT
cdr3_aa: CASSTRGGVTEAFF

clone_size: -
d_call: -
j_call: TRBJ1-1
v_call: TRBV7-3
cdr3_nt: TGTGCCAGCAGCCCAAACACGAACACTGAAGCTTTCTTT
cdr3_aa: CASSPNTNTEAFF

clone_size: -
d_call: -
j_call: TRBJ2-1
v_call: TRBV4-3
cdr3_nt: TGCGCCAGCAGCCATAAAGGTGGGGCGCGTTACAATGAGCAGTTCTTC
cdr3_aa: CASSHKGGARYNEQFF

clone_size: -
d_call: TRBD2
j_call: TRBJ2-7
v_call: TRBV4-1
cdr3_nt: TGCGCCAGCAGCCAAGGGTTCGGCCTAGGGAGGGGATACGAGCAGTACTTC
cdr3_aa: CASSQGFGLGRGYEQYF

clone_size: -
d_call: TRBD2
j_call: TRBJ2-1
v_call: TRBV24-1
cdr3_nt: TGTGCCACCAGTGAAGCGGGGGGGCCGGTACCGTTCTTC
cdr3_aa: CATSEAGGPVPFF

clone_size: -
d_call: -
j_call: TRBJ1-1
v_call: TRBV23-1
cdr3_nt: TGCGCCAGCAGTCAACAACAGGGAAACACTGAAGCTTTCTTT
cdr3_aa: CASSQQQGNTEAFF

clone_size: -
d_call: -
j_call: TRBJ2-7
v_call: TRBV5-5
cdr3_nt: TGTGCCAGCAGCATGAGGGTTTCGGGACTGATGACCTACGAGCAGTACTTC
cdr3_aa: CASSMRVSGLMTYEQYF

clone_size: -
d_call: TRBD2
j_call: TRBJ2-1
v_call: TRBV4-1
cdr3_nt: TGCGCCAGCAGCCCCCAGCGGGGGGGCTTCAATGAGCAGTTCTTC
cdr3_aa: CASSPQRGGFNEQFF

clone_size: -
d_call: -
j_call: TRBJ1-4
v_call: TRBV28
cdr3_nt: TGTGCCAGCAGCCTAGGAGGACGGACTGATGAAAAACTGTTTTTT
cdr3_aa: CASSLGGRTDEKLFF

clone_size: -
d_call: -
j_call: TRBJ2-7
v_call: TRBV18
cdr3_nt: TGTGCCAGCTCACCACCCCGCGCGGGGCATTCCTACGAGCAGTACTTC
cdr3_aa: CASSPPRAGHSYEQYF

clone_size: -
d_call: -
j_call: TRBJ2-2
v_call: TRBV24-1
cdr3_nt: TGTGCCACCAGTGATCCCAGGGGAACCGGGGAGCTGTTTTTT
cdr3_aa: CATSDPRGTGELFF

clone_size: -
d_call: TRBD1
j_call: TRBJ2-7
v_call: TRBV6-5
cdr3_nt: TGTGCCAGCAGTTACGGACAGGCCCACGAGCAGTACTTC
cdr3_aa: CASSYGQAHEQYF

clone_size: -
d_call: -
j_call: TRBJ2-5
v_call: TRBV7-3
cdr3_nt: TGTGCCAGCAGCCCCAGGATCTTTGGGAGAGAGACCCAGTACTTC
cdr3_aa: CASSPRIFGRETQYF